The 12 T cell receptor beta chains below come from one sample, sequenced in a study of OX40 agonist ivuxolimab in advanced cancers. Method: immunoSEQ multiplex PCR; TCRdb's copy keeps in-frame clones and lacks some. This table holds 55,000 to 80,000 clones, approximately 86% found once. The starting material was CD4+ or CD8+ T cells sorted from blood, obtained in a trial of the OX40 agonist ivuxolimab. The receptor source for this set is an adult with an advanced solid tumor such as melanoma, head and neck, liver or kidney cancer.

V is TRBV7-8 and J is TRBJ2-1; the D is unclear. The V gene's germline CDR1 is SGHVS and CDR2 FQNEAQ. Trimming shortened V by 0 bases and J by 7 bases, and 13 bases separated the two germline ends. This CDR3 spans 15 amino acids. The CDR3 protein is CASSLASSAPNEQFF. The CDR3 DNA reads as TGTGCCAGCAGCTTAGCCAGCAGTGCACCAAATGAGCAGTTCTTC.

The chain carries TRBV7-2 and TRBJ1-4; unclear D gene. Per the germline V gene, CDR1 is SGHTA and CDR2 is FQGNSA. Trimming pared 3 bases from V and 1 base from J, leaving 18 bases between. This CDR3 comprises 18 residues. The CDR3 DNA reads TGTGCCAGCAGCTTTGGAGGCCTGTCTGGCAGAACTAATGAAAAACTGTTTTTT. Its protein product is CASSFGGLSGRTNEKLFF.

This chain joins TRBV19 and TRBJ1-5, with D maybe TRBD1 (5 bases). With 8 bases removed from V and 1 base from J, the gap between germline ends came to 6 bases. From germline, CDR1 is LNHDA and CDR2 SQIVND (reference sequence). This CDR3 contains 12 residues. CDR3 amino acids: CASQGSNQPQHF. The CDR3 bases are TGTGCCAGTCAGGGAAGCAATCAGCCCCAGCATTTT.

The CDR3 bases are TGTGCCTGGAGTGGGACAGGGGAGTCGGGCTACACCTTC. Its protein product is CAWSGTGESGYTF. J is TRBJ1-2 and V is TRBV30; 9 bases align to TRBD1. Germline CDR1 and CDR2: GTSNPN and SVGIG (reference sequence). The CDR3 contains 13 residues. V was clipped by 1 base and J by 8 bases; unmatched bases: 5.

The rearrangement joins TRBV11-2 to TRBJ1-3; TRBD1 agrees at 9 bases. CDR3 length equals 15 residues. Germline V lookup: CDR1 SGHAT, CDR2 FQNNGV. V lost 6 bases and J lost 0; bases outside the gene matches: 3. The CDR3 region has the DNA TGTGCCAGCAGGATACAGGGGGCCTCTGGAAACACCATATATTTT. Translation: CASRIQGASGNTIYF.

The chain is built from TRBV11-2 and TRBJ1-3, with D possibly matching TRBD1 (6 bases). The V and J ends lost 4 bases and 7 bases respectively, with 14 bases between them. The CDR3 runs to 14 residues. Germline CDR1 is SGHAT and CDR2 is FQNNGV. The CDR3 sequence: CASSSLQGGNTIYF. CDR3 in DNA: TGTGCCAGCAGCTCACTACAGGGAGGTAACACCATATATTTT.

CDR3 in amino acids: CASSARLAGGTWVEQFF. CDR3 bases: TGTGCCAGCAGTGCAAGACTAGCGGGAGGTACCTGGGTTGAGCAGTTCTTC. This chain uses TRBV6-1 with TRBJ2-1; 13 positions agree with TRBD2. This CDR3 has 17 amino acids. Trimming took 4 bases from V and 9 from J; bases not matched to a gene: 12. The germline V gene encodes CDR1 MNHNS and CDR2 SASEGT.

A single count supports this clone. CDR3 in amino acids: CASSFDGGHRQYF. In DNA form, the CDR3 reads TGTGCCAGCAGTTTTGATGGGGGCCATAGGCAGTACTTC. This chain connects TRBV27 to TRBJ2-7, with TRBD1 as a possible D gene (6 bases). CDR3 size: 13 residues. V was trimmed by 3 bases and J by 9 bases, leaving 15 bases between them. Per the germline V gene, CDR1 is MNHEY and CDR2 is SMNVEV (reference sequence).

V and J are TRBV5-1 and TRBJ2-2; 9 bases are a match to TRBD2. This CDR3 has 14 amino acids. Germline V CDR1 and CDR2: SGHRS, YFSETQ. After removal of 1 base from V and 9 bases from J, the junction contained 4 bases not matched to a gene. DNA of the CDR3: TGCGCCAGCAGCTTGCAGCGGGAGGTCCGGGAGCTGTTTTTT. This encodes CASSLQREVRELFF.

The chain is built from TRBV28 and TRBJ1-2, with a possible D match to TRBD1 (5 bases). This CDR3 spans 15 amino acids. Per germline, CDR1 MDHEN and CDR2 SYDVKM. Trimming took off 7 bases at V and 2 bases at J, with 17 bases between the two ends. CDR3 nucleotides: TGTGCCAGCACCACCCTAGGCGCAGGGAACTATGGCTACACCTTC. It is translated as CASTTLGAGNYGYTF.

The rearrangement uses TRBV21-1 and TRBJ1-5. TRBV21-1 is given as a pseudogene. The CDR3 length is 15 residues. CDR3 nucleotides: TGTGCCAGCAGCAAAGTTGGGGTAACGAATCAGCCCCAGCATTTT. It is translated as CASSKVGVTNQPQHF.

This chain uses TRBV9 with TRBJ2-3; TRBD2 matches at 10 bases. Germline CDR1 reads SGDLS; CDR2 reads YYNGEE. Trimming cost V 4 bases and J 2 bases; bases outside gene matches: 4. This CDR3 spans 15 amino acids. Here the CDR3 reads CASSPGTSATDTQYF. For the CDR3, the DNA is TGTGCCAGCAGCCCCGGGACTAGCGCCACAGATACGCAGTATTTT.